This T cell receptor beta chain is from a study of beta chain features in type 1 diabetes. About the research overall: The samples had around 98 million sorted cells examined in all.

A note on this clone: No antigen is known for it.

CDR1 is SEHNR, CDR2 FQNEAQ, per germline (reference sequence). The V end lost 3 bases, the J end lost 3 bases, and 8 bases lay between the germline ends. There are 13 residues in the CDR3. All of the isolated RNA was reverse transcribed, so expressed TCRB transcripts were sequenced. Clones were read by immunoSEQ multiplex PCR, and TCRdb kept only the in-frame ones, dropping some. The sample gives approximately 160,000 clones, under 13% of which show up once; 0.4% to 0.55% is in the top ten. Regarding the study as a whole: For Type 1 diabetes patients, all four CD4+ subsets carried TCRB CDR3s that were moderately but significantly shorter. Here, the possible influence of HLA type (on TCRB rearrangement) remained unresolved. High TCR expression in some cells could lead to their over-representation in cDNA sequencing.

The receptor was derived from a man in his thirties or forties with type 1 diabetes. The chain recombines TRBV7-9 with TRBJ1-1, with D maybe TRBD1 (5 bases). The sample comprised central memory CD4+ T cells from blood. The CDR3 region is CASSLTGDTEAFF. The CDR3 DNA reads TGTGCCAGCAGCTTGACGGGGGACACTGAAGCTTTCTTT.